The present TCR beta chain was sequenced within a study of blood T cell repertoires in COVID-19. Study background: Donors in the United States, Italy and Spain gave samples during acute or convalescent COVID-19. Sources were T cells, B-cell-depleted T cells, or PBMCs; the material itself was cDNA or gDNA.

The V segment lost 5 bases and the J segment 4 bases; nucleotides outside the gene matches: 7. CDR1 and CDR2 from the germline V gene are MNHNY and SVGAGI (reference sequence). CDR3 length: 15 residues. Original data processing: Amplification of reference gene primers was used by the study to estimate nucleated cell counts. TCRdb keeps only in-frame clones here, not all; method: immunoSEQ multiplex PCR. Clonal size and the V and J genes are those of that table, whereas D and trimming came from the DNA. The data show about 150,000 clones, just under 85% seen once. This sequence originates from a woman between 35 and 50 years old with active or convalescent COVID-19. Sample: peripheral blood. V and J are TRBV6-6 and TRBJ1-5; 8 bases match TRBD1. The CDR3 nucleotides read TGTGCCAGCAGTCCCTACGACAGGGGAAATCAGCCCCAGCATTTT. The encoded protein is CASSPYDRGNQPQHF.